A single sample is the source of the 14 T cell receptor beta chains below, sequenced in a study of cytomegalovirus exposure and HLA in healthy donors. PCR amplification relied on 60 Vbeta primers (plus 13 Jbeta primers). Clones were sequenced by immunoSEQ multiplex PCR, and TCRdb holds only the in-frame ones, with some missing. The sample yields 60,000 to 85,000 clones, around 65% seen once. The sequenced sample consisted of PBMCs. The source is a man aged 55 to 70 in good health and CMV-seropositive.

The chain carries TRBV15 and TRBJ2-2, with a weak D call TRBD2 (5 bases). Trimming pared 1 base from V and 6 bases from J, leaving 12 bases between. Germline V gives CDR1 LNHNV, CDR2 YYDKDF (reference sequence). The CDR3 consists of 15 residues. The CDR3 sequence: CATSRVGATAGELFF. CDR3 bases: TGTGCCACCAGCAGAGTGGGAGCTACGGCCGGGGAGCTGTTTTTT.

This chain links TRBV15 with TRBJ2-2; tentative D call: TRBD2 (6 bases). This CDR3 has 18 residues. The V and J ends lost 0 bases and 2 bases respectively, with 16 bases between them. The V gene's germline CDR1 is LNHNV and CDR2 YYDKDF (reference sequence). The CDR3 nucleotides are TGTGCCACCAGCAGAGATCTGGGACTCCCTCTCAACACCGGGGAGCTGTTTTTT. Protein product: CATSRDLGLPLNTGELFF. Filled out from reference TRBV15 and TRBJ2-2, the complete variable domain reads DAMVIQNPRYQVTQFGKPVTLSCSQTLNHNVMYWYQQKSSQAPKLLFHYYDKDFNNEADTPDNFQSRRPNTSFCFLDIRSPGLGDTAMYLCATSRDLGLPLNTGELFFGEGSRLTVL.

This rearrangement joins TRBV28 to TRBJ2-2; possibly TRBD2 for D (7 bases). The CDR3 loop spans 14 amino acids. V lost 6 bases and J 6 bases, leaving 14 bases between the germline ends. From germline, CDR1 is MDHEN and CDR2 SYDVKM. For the CDR3, the DNA is TGTGCCAGCAGCCCTTGGGGGGGGCCCGGGGAGCTGTTTTTT. This translates into CASSPWGGPGELFF. Drawing the rest from reference TRBV28 and TRBJ2-2, the complete variable domain is DVKVTQSSRYLVKRTGEKVFLECVQDMDHENMFWYRQDPGLGLRLIYFSYDVKMKEKGDIPEGYSVSREKKERFSLILESASTNQTSMYLCASSPWGGPGELFFGEGSRLTVL.

This clone was recorded a few times. The chain uses TRBV19 and TRBJ2-2; 7 bases line up with TRBD1. The junction had 15 bases not matched to a gene; V was cut back by 0 bases and J by 2 bases. This CDR3 contains 20 residues. The germline gives CDR1 LNHDA, CDR2 SQIVND (reference sequence). CDR3 nucleotides: TGTGCCAGTAGTATAGAACAGACAGGGCCGACACACCAAAACACCGGGGAGCTGTTTTTT. Amino acids: CASSIEQTGPTHQNTGELFF. The full variable domain, its missing parts supplied by reference TRBV19 and TRBJ2-2, is DGGITQSPKYLFRKEGQNVTLSCEQNLNHDAMYWYRQDPGQGLRLIYYSQIVNDFQKGDIAEGYSVSREKKESFPLTVTSAQKNPTAFYLCASSIEQTGPTHQNTGELFFGEGSRLTVL.

This clone came up a few times. CDR3 in DNA: TGTGCCAGCACCGGGAAGGCAGGCAATGGGAAATATGGCTACACCTTC. Residues: CASTGKAGNGKYGYTF. This chain joins TRBV9 and TRBJ1-2, with D hard to call. Germline V gives CDR1 SGDLS, CDR2 YYNGEE. Trimming pared 6 bases from V and 5 bases from J, leaving 23 bases between. There are 16 residues in the CDR3.

The chain carries TRBV10-3 and TRBJ2-2; 8 nucleotides line up with TRBD1. The ends lost 6 bases at V and 6 bases at J; junction bases unmatched: 9. In germline, CDR1 is ENHRY, CDR2 SYGVKD. There are 15 residues in the CDR3. The CDR3 DNA reads TGTGCCATCAGGGCACAGGGGGTCTTGGCCGGGGAGCTGTTTTTT. It codes for CAIRAQGVLAGELFF.

The chain employs TRBV7-2 and TRBJ2-5; TRBD2 is a possible D gene (5 bases). V dropped 3 bases and J dropped 1 base, with 6 bases sitting between them. The germline CDR1 and CDR2 sequences are SGHTA and FQGNSA. The CDR3 consists of 13 residues. The CDR3 region has the DNA TGTGCCAGCAGCTTCGGGATCCAAGAGACCCAGTACTTC. It specifies CASSFGIQETQYF.

J is TRBJ2-3 and V is TRBV30, with no clear D. The CDR3 sequence is 13 residues long. Germline values: CDR1 GTSNPN, CDR2 SVGIG (reference sequence). The V gene lost 4 bases and the J gene lost 2 bases, with 10 bases spanning the gap. This chain's CDR3 is CAWNSFPTDTQYF. The CDR3 DNA is TGTGCCTGGAATAGTTTCCCCACAGATACGCAGTATTTT.

The chain uses TRBV27 and TRBJ2-1; the match to TRBD2 covers 9 bases. V dropped 2 bases and J dropped 5; count of bases not matched to a gene: 7. Germline lookup yields CDR1 MNHEY and CDR2 SMNVEV (reference sequence). This CDR3 region has 16 residues. The CDR3 DNA is TGTGCCAGCAGTTTAATCCCGGGACTAGCTGACAATGAGCAGTTCTTC. Protein: CASSLIPGLADNEQFF.

This clone appeared a single time. The rearrangement joins TRBV7-2 to TRBJ1-3; possible D gene TRBD1, 6 bases. The CDR3 has 13 amino acids. Germline V gene sequence: CDR1 SGHTA, CDR2 FQGNSA. Trimming took off 8 bases at V and 1 base at J, with 9 bases between the two ends. The CDR3, as DNA: TGTGCCAGCGGTGACAGGTCTGGAAACACCATATATTTT. It specifies CASGDRSGNTIYF.

The V and J genes are TRBV9 and TRBJ2-1; 8 positions match TRBD1. Trimming cost V 3 bases and J 8 bases; bases outside gene matches: 10. Germline V gene lookup returns CDR1 SGDLS and CDR2 YYNGEE. The CDR3 consists of 15 residues. Written as DNA, the CDR3 is TGTGCCAGCAGCGAGGCAGGGGGCGTTATTGATGAGCAGTTCTTC. The encoded protein is CASSEAGGVIDEQFF. Using reference TRBV9 and TRBJ2-1 for the parts outside the CDR3, the full variable domain is DSGVTQTPKHLITATGQRVTLRCSPRSGDLSVYWYQQSLDQGLQFLIQYYNGEERAKGNILERFSAQQFPDLHSELNLSSLELGDSALYFCASSEAGGVIDEQFFGPGTRLTVL.

This clone was found once. The chain couples TRBV7-3 to TRBJ2-6; D unclear. V was shortened by 3 bases and J by 0 bases, with 3 bases between the two germline ends. The CDR3 has 14 amino acids. CDR1 SGHTA and CDR2 FQGTGA come from the germline V gene. CDR3 DNA: TGTGCCAGCAGCTTCCTCTCTGGGGCCAACGTCCTGACTTTC. Amino acid sequence: CASSFLSGANVLTF.

The chain has TRBV6-6 and TRBJ1-5; D perhaps matches TRBD1 (6 bases). Looked up from germline, CDR1 is MNHNY and CDR2 is SVGAGI (reference sequence). V dropped 7 bases and J dropped 4 bases, with 11 bases sitting between them. The CDR3 has 13 residues. CDR3 nucleotide sequence: TGTGCCAGCATGTGGCAGGGGAATCAGCCCCAGCATTTT. It codes for CASMWQGNQPQHF.

The table lists this clone with a count of one. This chain uses TRBV29-1 with TRBJ2-5, with TRBD2 matching over 8 bases. The CDR3 spans 14 residues. Trimming took 4 bases from V and 5 from J; bases not matched to a gene: 9. Per germline, CDR1 SQVTM and CDR2 ANQGSEA. The CDR3 sequence: CSVAERGLGETQYF. The CDR3 DNA is TGCAGCGTTGCAGAGCGGGGGCTGGGGGAGACCCAGTACTTC.